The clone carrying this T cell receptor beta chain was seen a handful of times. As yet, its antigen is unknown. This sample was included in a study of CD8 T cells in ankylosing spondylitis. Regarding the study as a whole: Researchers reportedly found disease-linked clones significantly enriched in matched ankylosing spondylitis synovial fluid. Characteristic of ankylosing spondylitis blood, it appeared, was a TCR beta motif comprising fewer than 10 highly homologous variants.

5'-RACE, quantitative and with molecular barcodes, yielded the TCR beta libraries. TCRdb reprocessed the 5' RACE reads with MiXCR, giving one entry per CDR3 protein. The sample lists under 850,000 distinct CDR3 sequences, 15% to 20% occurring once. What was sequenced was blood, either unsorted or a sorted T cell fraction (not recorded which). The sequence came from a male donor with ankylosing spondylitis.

For the CDR3, the DNA is TGCAGCGTTGAAGGAGTTGGGACAAAGCTATTGAACACTGAAGCTTTCTTT. This translates into CSVEGVGTKLLNTEAFF. V usage is TRBV29-1 and J usage is TRBJ1-1, with D possibly TRBD1 on 6 matching bases. Trimming removed 1 base at V and 0 bases at J, with 18 bases between. Germline CDR1 is SQVTM and CDR2 is ANQGSEA. This CDR3 region has 17 residues.